A single sample is the source of the 14 T cell receptor beta chains below, sequenced in a study of blood T cell repertoires in COVID-19. The table came from immunoSEQ multiplex PCR; TCRdb's copy has only in-frame clones and leaves some out. The sample holds 300,000 to 450,000 clones; about 80% are singletons and the top ten take 1.1%. Material for sequencing was peripheral blood. These receptors were collected from a human donor with acute or convalescent COVID-19. The donor label of this sample is uncertain.

V is TRBV27 and J is TRBJ2-7; TRBD2 matches 8 bases. The V gene end was trimmed by 6 bases and the J gene end by 2 bases; junction bases not matched to a gene: 3. CDR3 length: 13 amino acids. Germline CDR1 reads MNHEY; CDR2 reads SMNVEV (reference sequence). The CDR3 DNA reads TGTGCCAGCAGGGACGGGGGGGCCTACGAGCAGTACTTC. Translating gives CASRDGGAYEQYF.

This rearrangement joins TRBV18 to TRBJ1-2; D is perhaps TRBD1 (5 bases). The germline V gene encodes CDR1 KGHSH and CDR2 LQKENI. Trimming removed 0 bases from V and 8 bases from J, with 16 bases in between. The CDR3 length is 15 residues. CDR3 region: CASSPPGRRVGGYTF. CDR3 bases: TGTGCCAGCTCACCACCCGGGCGCAGGGTGGGAGGCTACACCTTC.

V is TRBV7-9 and J is TRBJ2-7; 8 bases are a match to TRBD2. V gave up 1 base and J gave up 5 bases; unmatched junction bases: 7. Germline CDR1 and CDR2: SEHNR and FQNEAQ (reference sequence). The CDR3 runs 15 residues. The CDR3 DNA follows: TGTGCCAGCAGCTTAGTGGCGGGGGGCGCAGACGAGCAGTACTTC. Protein product: CASSLVAGGADEQYF. Based on the CDR3 plus reference TRBV7-9 and TRBJ2-7, the full variable domain is DTGVSQNPRHKITKRGQNVTFRCDPISEHNRLYWYRQTLGQGPEFLTYFQNEAQLEKSRLLSDRFSAERPKGSFSTLEIQRTEQGDSAMYLCASSLVAGGADEQYFGPGTRLTVT.

The chain is built from TRBV6-5 and TRBJ1-1, with 8 bases fitting TRBD1. CDR1 is MNHEY, CDR2 SVGAGI, per germline. With V trimmed by 6 bases and J by 5 bases, 11 bases remained unmatched. This CDR3 is built from 15 residues. The CDR3 sequence: CASRPTTGERTEAFF. The CDR3 DNA follows: TGTGCCAGCAGACCGACGACAGGGGAGAGGACTGAAGCTTTCTTT.

The rearrangement links TRBV7-9 to TRBJ1-1; TRBD1 agrees at 7 bases. This CDR3 spans 12 amino acids. Germline-derived CDR1 and CDR2 are SEHNR and FQNEAQ (reference sequence). J lost 5 bases, V lost 8 bases, and 5 bases had no gene match. Here the CDR3 reads CASETGLTEAFF. The DNA for the CDR3 is TGTGCCAGCGAGACAGGGTTGACTGAAGCTTTCTTT.

The chain is built from TRBV2 and TRBJ1-3; unclear D gene. This CDR3 is 15 amino acids long. Trimming shortened V by 3 bases and J by 3 bases, and 12 bases separated the two germline ends. Germline V CDR1 and CDR2: SNHLY, FYNNEI. The CDR3 DNA sequence: TGTGCCAGCAGTGACGCCCTCGCTAGTGGAAACACCATATATTTT. This gives the protein CASSDALASGNTIYF.

The gene calls are TRBV18 and TRBJ1-1, with 8 bases aligning to TRBD1. The CDR3 totals 13 residues. The germline CDR1 and CDR2 sequences are KGHSH and LQKENI. Unmatched junction bases numbered 5, after V lost 6 bases and J lost 5 bases. The CDR3, as DNA: TGTGCCAGCTCTCAGGGGGCGAGGACTGAAGCTTTCTTT. It specifies CASSQGARTEAFF.

This chain joins TRBV19 and TRBJ1-1; D unresolved. Germline V lookup: CDR1 LNHDA, CDR2 SQIVND (reference sequence). CDR3 length: 14 amino acids. Trimming stripped 7 bases from V and 12 bases from J, with 24 bases between. The CDR3 DNA sequence: TGTGCCAGTAAACCGGCCCGCGCGGGAGGGTCTTCTTTCTTT. Amino acid sequence: CASKPARAGGSSFF.

CDR3 DNA: TGTGCCAGCAGTGTGGATAGCGGGAGAGGGGAGCAGTTCTTC. Encoded protein: CASSVDSGRGEQFF. The chain uses TRBV2 and TRBJ2-1; 9 bases fit TRBD2. Per the germline V gene, CDR1 is SNHLY and CDR2 is FYNNEI. The CDR3 consists of 14 residues. Trimming took 4 bases from V and 10 from J; bases not matched to a gene: 8.

V usage is TRBV12-3 or TRBV12-4 and J usage is TRBJ2-7; D possibly corresponds to TRBD2 (6 bases). CDR3 length: 13 amino acids. V gave up 4 bases and J gave up 2 bases, with 9 bases separating them. CDR3 DNA sequence: TGTGCCAGCAGTTCGGGACTCACCTACGAGCAGTACTTC. Residues: CASSSGLTYEQYF.

This clone was observed a few times. The chain carries TRBV18 and TRBJ1-5; tentatively, D is TRBD1 (5 bases). Per germline, CDR1 KGHSH and CDR2 LQKENI. Trimming stripped 5 bases from V and 0 bases from J, with 14 bases between. This CDR3 spans 16 amino acids. The CDR3, as DNA: TGTGCCAGCTCAGGAGGGGTAGGGGATAGCAATCAGCCCCAGCATTTT. Protein: CASSGGVGDSNQPQHF.

The chain combines TRBV5-1 with TRBJ2-7, with TRBD2 identical over 11 bases. The J segment lost 3 bases and the V segment lost 2 bases, leaving 7 bases of the junction unmatched. CDR3 length: 16 residues. The germline CDR1 and CDR2 sequences are SGHRS and YFSETQ. The CDR3 is CASSFHGTSGDYEQYF. Here the CDR3 DNA reads TGCGCCAGCAGCTTCCACGGGACTAGCGGCGACTACGAGCAGTACTTC.

The V gene is TRBV7-2, the J gene TRBJ2-2; 10 positions match TRBD2. V lost 5 bases, J lost 1 base, and 10 bases stayed unmatched. This CDR3 is 18 amino acids long. Germline V gives CDR1 SGHTA, CDR2 FQGNSA. The CDR3: CASSRLYLAGGNTGELFF. The CDR3 DNA sequence: TGTGCCAGCAGCAGACTTTACTTAGCGGGAGGGAACACCGGGGAGCTGTTTTTT.

The chain employs TRBV19 and TRBJ2-7, with 7 bases aligning to TRBD2. J lost 6 bases, V lost 4 bases, and 6 bases had no gene match. The CDR3 extends over 13 amino acids. The germline CDR1 and CDR2 sequences are LNHDA and SQIVND (reference sequence). CDR3 coding DNA: TGTGCCAGTAGTAATATAGGCGGGAGCGAGCAGTACTTC. Translating gives CASSNIGGSEQYF.